The source of this T cell receptor beta chain is a study of neurological immune-mediated disorders (dated by TCRdb to about 2019). With respect to the entire study: Using UMI-based sequencing, the study compared peripheral blood TCR-beta repertoires from patients with HTLV-I-associated myelopathy (HAM/TSP), patients with multiple sclerosis, and healthy controls. The cohort was made up of 60 to 75 subjects, consisting of about 15 HAM/TSP patients, roughly 35 multiple sclerosis patients and 20 healthy controls. Longitudinal samples, technical triplicates and paired sorted CD4+ and CD8+ T-cell subsets, alongside PBMC samples, were included among the 90 to 130 TCR-beta libraries. The investigation overall reported the following: Expanded clones from different subjects shared no identical CDR3 amino acid sequences, which suggests that TCR-beta repertoires were private in all groups. The highest TCR clonal expansion was observed in HAM/TSP patients, whereas the lowest was observed in MS patients, even when compared with healthy controls.

cDNA synthesis used template-switch 5'RACE with a primer carrying a 10-nucleotide random unique molecular identifier tagging each TCR transcript. Over 170 million TCR-beta sequences, covering 15-18 subjects, were produced in each sequencing run. The RNeasy kit was used for extraction of total RNA. The KAPA Real-time Library Amplification kit was used to amplify TCR-beta VDJ regions with primers for the TCR constant region and the 5'RACE anchor. Sample indexes and Illumina adaptors were added in a first PCR, after which library yield was increased in a second PCR. The roughly 650 bp TCR product was size-selected on a 2% E-gel SizeSelection system after Ampure bead purification. Before pooling, libraries had their quality checked on a Bioanalyzer, their concentration measured with Qubit, and their quantity determined with the Kapa Library Quantification kit. Paired-end 2 x 150 bp sequencing of the libraries was performed on an Illumina HiSeq 2500. To increase sequence diversity, about 23-32% phiX was spiked into each library pool. In the original analysis: Quality-filtered reads were processed with the UMI-based MiGEC pipeline, and over 85% of raw TCR sequences were removed by the MiGEC pipeline during error correction. IMGT germline references were used for alignment of VDJ genes, and clonotypes were defined by a unique CDR3 amino acid sequence together with V-J genes. Clonal expansion, Shannon diversity and CDR3 relatedness were evaluated with VDJtools (CalcPairwiseDistances, ClusterSamples), while phylogenetic trees were built in CLCbio workbench. Using coefficient-of-variation modelling across technical triplicates, the study counted a clone as expanded if it had at least 8 unique UMIs. TCRdb trimmed public reads at Q25 via fastp, called clones via MiXCR and kept in-frame beta chains. All rows with the same CDR3 protein become a single entry with the most common DNA and genes. The V and J calls here are based on TCRdb, not the publication. Here the sample has about 18,000 distinct CDR3 sequences; under 35% occur a single time. The top ten clones comprise 33% of the sample.

For unsorted PBMC libraries, 2 million PBMCs were used after storage in RNAlater at -80 degrees C until RNA extraction. Peripheral blood underwent Ficoll-Hypaque density gradient centrifugation to isolate PBMCs, which were then cryopreserved in liquid nitrogen. There are many counts of this clonotype. Which antigen it targets is not known. Within one base of it there is no much larger clone, and no base qualities were kept. The CDR3 starts with the cysteine, ends with the phenylalanine, and has 13 residues. The DNA shown is the 39-base CDR3, in frame from base 1. The junction carries 6 bases between V and J, which are trimmed by 6 bases and 0 bases respectively. The germline V gene (reference sequence) yields DFQATT for CDR1 and SNEGSKA for CDR2.

This receptor was identified in a man aged 50-60 years with HTLV-1-associated myelopathy (HAM/TSP). The chain employs TRBV20-1 and TRBJ2-6; the D gene is not confidently resolved. The sample consisted of PBMCs. The DNA sequence follows: TGCAGTGCATACAGCTCTGGGGCCAACGTCCTGACTTTC. It codes for CSAYSSGANVLTF.